The present entry profiles one T cell receptor (beta chain) with its context. Its antigen remains unidentified. Terminally differentiated effector memory CD45RA+ cells were excluded by CCR7 positive selection of CD45RO-negative cells. The healthy adult donors were HIV-negative and reported no recent acute infections or vaccinations. Donors comprised only Caucasian adults living in Nashville, Tennessee. The CDR3 runs 14 residues. The V segment lost 2 bases and the J segment 4 bases; nucleotides outside the gene matches: 5. Germline loops: CDR1 SGHVS, CDR2 FQNEAQ. These data are taken from a study of shared clonotypes between healthy human individuals. General study points: Non-shared clonotypes were found to have lower generation probabilities than the clonotypes that were shared by all four of the sorted-subset donors.

Source study methods: Filtering differed for immunoSEQ, which gave only junction sequences without quality scores. The data were produced by immunoSEQ multiplex PCR, yet TCRdb's version contains in-frame clones alone and is incomplete. V, J and clone size reflect that table, while D and trimming were determined from the DNA. The sample carries roughly 2.1 million clones, 93% recorded once. V usage is TRBV7-8 and J usage is TRBJ2-7; 7 bases agree with TRBD1. Material: naive CD8+ T cells from PBMCs. The sequence was collected from a man aged 18 to 30 in good health. Some clones in this sample may be carry-over from other donors' samples. The CDR3 coding sequence is TGTGCCAGCAGCTTACAGGGGGAACTGTACGAGCAGTACTTC. It yields the protein CASSLQGELYEQYF.